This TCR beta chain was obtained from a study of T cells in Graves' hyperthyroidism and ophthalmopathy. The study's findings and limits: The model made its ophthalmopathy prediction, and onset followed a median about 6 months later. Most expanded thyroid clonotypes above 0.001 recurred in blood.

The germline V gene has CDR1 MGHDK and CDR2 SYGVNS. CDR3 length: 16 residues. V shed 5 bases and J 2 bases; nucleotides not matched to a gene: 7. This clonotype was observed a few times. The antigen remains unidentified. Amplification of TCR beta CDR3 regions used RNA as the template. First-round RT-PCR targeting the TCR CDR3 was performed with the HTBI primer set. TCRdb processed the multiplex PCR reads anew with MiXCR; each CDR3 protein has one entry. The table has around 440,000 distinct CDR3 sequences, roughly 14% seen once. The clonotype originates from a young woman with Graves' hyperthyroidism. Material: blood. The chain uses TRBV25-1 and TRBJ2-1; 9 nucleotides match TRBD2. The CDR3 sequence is CASSSETSGTYNEQFF. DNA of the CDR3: TGTGCCAGCAGTTCCGAGACTAGCGGAACCTACAATGAGCAGTTCTTC. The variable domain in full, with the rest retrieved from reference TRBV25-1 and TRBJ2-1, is EADIYQTPRYLVIGTGKKITLECSQTMGHDKMYWYQQDPGMELHLIHYSYGVNSTEKGDLSSESTVSRIRTEHFPLTLESARPSHTSQYLCASSSETSGTYNEQFFGPGTRLTVL.